This T cell receptor (beta chain) comes out of a study of T-cell reconstitution after alpha-beta-depleted transplantation in children. Library preparation (for TCRbeta) was performed with unique molecular identifiers. TCRdb itself ran the PCR reads through MiXCR, one entry per CDR3 protein. Here the sample spans some 340,000 distinct CDR3 sequences, 10% being singletons. Per germline, CDR1 DFQATT and CDR2 SNEGSKA (reference sequence). This CDR3 has 14 residues. Trimming left V 7 bases short and J 0 bases short, with 16 bases between. The origin of this receptor is a human donor who donated a stem cell graft to a child with acute lymphoblastic leukemia. This chain joins TRBV20-1 and TRBJ2-7; D unresolved. Material: PBMCs from the stem cell graft donor, obtained from the stem cell graft. CDR3 amino acids: CSDTAHAISYEQYF. The DNA of the CDR3 is TGCAGTGACACTGCTCACGCGATCTCCTACGAGCAGTACTTC.